A single sample is the source of the 29 T cell receptor beta chains below, sequenced in a study of blood T cell repertoires in COVID-19 (dated by TCRdb to about 2020). The receptor library was made with the immunoSEQ multiplex PCR assay. This immuneACCESS table, as held by TCRdb, lists in-frame sequences with V and J called but not all clones. Of the missing ones, under half trace to an unresolved V gene in checked studies; the others have no known cause. The sample table records 120,000 or so clones; 60% to 85% of these occur just once. Clones ranked in the top ten supply around 6.6% of the sample. The sample was peripheral blood. Receptor source: an older man with acute or convalescent COVID-19.

This sequence joins TRBV7-6 and TRBJ2-5, with D perhaps TRBD1 (6 bases). The CDR3 consists of 15 residues. Germline assignment: CDR1 SGHVS and CDR2 FNYEAQ. Trimming cost V 1 base and J 3 bases, with 12 bases left between them. CDR3 residues: CASSLVGGRKETQYF. In DNA form, the CDR3 reads TGTGCCAGCAGCTTAGTTGGGGGCAGAAAAGAGACCCAGTACTTC.

The rearrangement links TRBV5-6 to TRBJ2-3, with a weak D call TRBD2 (5 bases). This CDR3 has 12 residues. Germline values: CDR1 SGHDT, CDR2 YYEEEE. V was trimmed by 4 bases and J by 6 bases, leaving 9 bases between them. The CDR3 protein is CASSLRTDTQYF. The CDR3 nucleotides are TGTGCCAGCAGCCTGAGGACTGATACGCAGTATTTT.

On this clone itself: Possible read error: a much larger clone is one base away. The V and J genes are TRBV11-2 and TRBJ2-7; D gene ambiguous. This CDR3 contains 13 residues. The ends were cut back, 0 bases at V and 0 bases at J, with 3 bases in the middle. CDR1 is SGHAT, CDR2 FQNNGV, per germline. Here the CDR3 reads CASSLDSSYEQYF. As DNA, the CDR3 is TGTGCCAGCAGCTTAGACAGCTCCTACGAGCAGTACTTC.

The chain links TRBV9 to TRBJ2-5, with D perhaps TRBD1 (5 bases). The germline V gene has CDR1 SGDLS and CDR2 YYNGEE. CDR3 length: 14 amino acids. Trimming cost V 6 bases and J 4 bases, with 16 bases left between them. CDR3 sequence reads: CASTDQDSLETQYF. The CDR3 DNA reads TGTGCCAGCACCGACCAAGACAGCTTAGAGACCCAGTACTTC.

V gene TRBV30 combines with J gene TRBJ1-6; the D is unclear. This CDR3 is built from 13 residues. Germline values: CDR1 GTSNPN, CDR2 SVGIG (reference sequence). V lost 0 bases and J lost 6, with 6 bases in between. The DNA of the CDR3 is TGTGCCTGGAGTGTACAGAGTAATTCACCCCTCCACTTT. This codes for CAWSVQSNSPLHF. Full variable domain (remainder filled in from reference TRBV30 and TRBJ1-6): SQTIHQWPATLVQPVGSPLSLECTVEGTSNPNLYWYRQAAGRGLQLLFYSVGIGQISSEVPQNLSASRPQDRQFILSSKKLLLSDSGFYLCAWSVQSNSPLHFGNGTRLTVT.

The CDR3 coding sequence is TGTGCCAGCAGCCCCCCGCCCTACGGGAGGAGTAGGGAGACCCAGTACTTC. This codes for CASSPPPYGRSRETQYF. The J gene is TRBJ2-5, the V gene TRBV28, with 7 bases aligning to TRBD2. The CDR3 sequence is 17 residues long. Germline CDR1 is MDHEN and CDR2 is SYDVKM. The ends lost 6 bases at V and 5 bases at J; junction bases unmatched: 18.

The chain recombines TRBV29-1 with TRBJ1-1; 7 nucleotides line up with TRBD1. CDR1 is SQVTM and CDR2 is ANQGSEA in the germline V gene. This CDR3 has 13 residues. V dropped 4 bases and J dropped 1; count of bases not matched to a gene: 3. The CDR3 DNA reads TGCAGCGTTGGCGGGGACAGGAACACTGAAGCTTTCTTT. Translation: CSVGGDRNTEAFF.

V usage is TRBV3-1 (or the pseudogene TRBV3-2) and J usage is TRBJ1-6, with TRBD1 identical over 10 bases. CDR1 and CDR2 (germline): LGHDT, YNNKEL (reference sequence). Trimming cost V 0 bases and J 10 bases; bases outside gene matches: 6. CDR3 size: 16 residues. The CDR3 DNA is TGTGCCAGCAGCCAAGATCGGGGACAGGGGACATCACCCCTCCACTTT. Protein: CASSQDRGQGTSPLHF.

The genes are TRBV6-4 and TRBJ2-5; 9 bases map to TRBD1. Germline V gives CDR1 MRHNA, CDR2 SNTAGT. This CDR3 spans 18 amino acids. V was clipped by 2 bases and J by 2 bases; unmatched bases: 12. CDR3 region: CASSDPGTGPTAQETQYF. The CDR3 region has the DNA TGTGCCAGCAGTGACCCCGGGACAGGGCCCACGGCTCAAGAGACCCAGTACTTC.

In its sample, this clone was seen a few times. The chain combines TRBV3-1 (or the pseudogene TRBV3-2) with TRBJ1-2; the D gene is possibly TRBD1 (6 bases). CDR1 and CDR2 from the germline V gene are LGHDT and YNNKEL (reference sequence). The germline V and J ends were trimmed by 1 base and 7 bases, with 16 bases remaining between them. The CDR3 extends over 15 amino acids. The CDR3 protein is CASSQGSSGGPGYTF. CDR3 bases: TGTGCCAGCAGCCAAGGGAGTTCGGGGGGGCCTGGCTACACCTTC.

The rearrangement links TRBV18 to TRBJ2-7; no clear D gene. Per the germline V gene, CDR1 is KGHSH and CDR2 is LQKENI. V dropped 3 bases and J dropped 5 bases, with 11 bases sitting between them. The CDR3 covers 13 residues. This CDR3 reads CASSPAFYDEQYF. In DNA form, the CDR3 reads TGTGCCAGCTCACCGGCTTTTTATGACGAGCAGTACTTC.

In nucleotides, the CDR3 is TGTGCCAGCAGCGCGGGCCGGACAGGGAGGAATTCAGATACGCAGTATTTT. It encodes CASSAGRTGRNSDTQYF. The chain carries TRBV9 and TRBJ2-3; 8 positions agree with TRBD1. Germline loops: CDR1 SGDLS, CDR2 YYNGEE. The junction had 13 bases not matched to a gene; V was cut back by 3 bases and J by 4 bases. This CDR3 contains 17 residues.

V usage is TRBV7-7 and J usage is TRBJ2-7; 7 positions match TRBD2. In germline, CDR1 is SSHAT, CDR2 FNYEAQ (reference sequence). The CDR3 covers 18 residues. V lost 4 bases and J lost 2; bases outside the gene matches: 17. The CDR3 coding sequence is TGTGCCAGCAGCTCGCCGAACCTGACTAGCCCGGACCCCTACGAGCAGTACTTC. This codes for CASSSPNLTSPDPYEQYF.

The rearrangement uses TRBV5-8 and TRBJ1-4; D gene unclear. CDR1 SGHTS and CDR2 YDEGEE come from the germline V gene. The length of the CDR3 is 15 residues. Trimming took 0 bases from V and 3 from J, leaving 9 bases between them. CDR3 DNA: TGTGCCAGCAGCTTGGGCGTGGGAGCTAATGAAAAACTGTTTTTT. Amino acids: CASSLGVGANEKLFF.

The chain combines TRBV5-4 with TRBJ2-1; D remains unclear. The germline V gene has CDR1 SGHNT and CDR2 YYREEE (reference sequence). The germline V and J ends were trimmed by 1 base and 9 bases, with 5 bases remaining between them. The length of the CDR3 is 11 residues. CDR3 sequence: CASSLRGEQFF. In DNA, the CDR3 is TGTGCCAGCAGCTTGAGAGGTGAGCAGTTCTTC.

This clone was seen once. This sequence joins TRBV19 and TRBJ2-1; the D gene is possibly TRBD2 (6 bases). The CDR3 runs to 15 residues. Germline V gene lookup returns CDR1 LNHDA and CDR2 SQIVND (reference sequence). Trimming left V 7 bases short and J 5 bases short, with 18 bases between. CDR3 in DNA: TGTGCCAGTACCGCCCAAGCAGCGGGTCACAATGAGCAGTTCTTC. This sequence encodes CASTAQAAGHNEQFF. Using reference TRBV19 and TRBJ2-1 for the parts outside the CDR3, the full variable domain is DGGITQSPKYLFRKEGQNVTLSCEQNLNHDAMYWYRQDPGQGLRLIYYSQIVNDFQKGDIAEGYSVSREKKESFPLTVTSAQKNPTAFYLCASTAQAAGHNEQFFGPGTRLTVL.

This chain links TRBV7-2 with TRBJ2-3, with 10 bases identical to TRBD2. Germline assignment: CDR1 SGHTA and CDR2 FQGNSA. The CDR3 extends over 16 amino acids. The junction had 7 bases not matched to a gene; V was cut back by 3 bases and J by 4 bases. The CDR3 nucleotides are TGTGCCAGCAGCTTCAGCGGGGGGGCGGGGCCAGATACGCAGTATTTT. As protein: CASSFSGGAGPDTQYF.

This sequence joins TRBV6-5 and TRBJ2-7, with 10 bases that match TRBD1. In germline, CDR1 is MNHEY, CDR2 SVGAGI. Trimming removed 6 bases from V and 5 bases from J; junction bases left unmatched: 10. This CDR3 spans 15 amino acids. DNA of the CDR3: TGTGCCAGCAGCGTCCGGGACAGGGGCTGGGACGAGCAGTACTTC. It specifies CASSVRDRGWDEQYF.

The chain couples TRBV6-2 or TRBV6-3 to TRBJ1-2; D is uncertain. There are 13 residues in the CDR3. CDR1 MNHEY and CDR2 SVGEGT come from the germline V gene. Trimming stripped 2 bases from V and 3 bases from J, with 7 bases between. CDR3 protein: CASSYRTDYGYTF. The CDR3 DNA follows: TGTGCCAGCAGTTACAGGACTGACTATGGCTACACCTTC.

In the case of this clone: Other DNA sequences in the sample encode the same CDR3. The V and J genes are TRBV27 and TRBJ2-5; 8 positions match TRBD1. Germline lookup yields CDR1 MNHEY and CDR2 SMNVEV (reference sequence). Losses at the gene ends were 5 bases for V and 3 bases for J; bases not matched to a gene: 5. The CDR3 is made up of 14 amino acids. This chain's CDR3 is CASSPGTGEETQYF. CDR3 DNA: TGTGCCAGCAGTCCTGGGACAGGTGAAGAGACCCAGTACTTC.

The CDR3 protein is CASSGQKDEKLFF. Here the CDR3 DNA reads TGTGCCAGCTCCGGACAGAAAGATGAAAAACTGTTTTTT. V and J are TRBV18 and TRBJ1-4, with D possibly being TRBD1 (6 bases). With 6 bases removed from V and 6 bases from J, the gap between germline ends came to 11 bases. The germline V gene has CDR1 KGHSH and CDR2 LQKENI. The CDR3 runs 13 residues. Looking up the rest from reference TRBV18 and TRBJ1-4 gives the full variable domain: NAGVMQNPRHLVRRRGQEARLRCSPMKGHSHVYWYRQLPEEGLKFMVYLQKENIIDESGMPKERFSAEFPKEGPSILRIQQVVRGDSAAYFCASSGQKDEKLFFGSGTQLSVL.

This clone was counted a few times. The chain combines TRBV20-1 with TRBJ1-1, with TRBD1 as a possible D gene (6 bases). The CDR3 is 13 residues long. Between the trimmed V and J ends, which lost 6 bases and 4 bases, there was a span of 15 bases. Per germline, CDR1 DFQATT and CDR2 SNEGSKA (reference sequence). The CDR3 bases are TGCAGTGCGAGTAATACAGGGTTCACTGAAGCTTTCTTT. Its protein product is CSASNTGFTEAFF.

The chain recombines TRBV6-5 with TRBJ1-6, with 8 bases that match TRBD1. J was trimmed by 7 bases and V by 6 bases; bases with no gene match: 2. The germline CDR1 and CDR2 sequences are MNHEY and SVGAGI. CDR3 length equals 13 residues. CDR3 sequence: CASRDRDNSPLHF. CDR3 in DNA: TGTGCCAGCAGGGACAGGGACAATTCACCCCTCCACTTT.

The chain employs TRBV11-3 and TRBJ1-2; D is unclear. The CDR3 spans 15 residues. V was pared by 5 bases and J by 4 bases, with 17 bases between. Germline V gene lookup returns CDR1 SGHNT and CDR2 YENEEA. The CDR3 coding sequence is TGTGCCAGCAGCGATGGTCCCGGGGAGATCTATGGCTACACCTTC. Protein: CASSDGPGEIYGYTF.

The chain links TRBV7-2 to TRBJ1-5; TRBD1 matches 11 bases. Germline V gene data show CDR1 as SGHTA and CDR2 as FQGNSA. The CDR3 extends over 18 amino acids. Unmatched junction bases numbered 7, after V lost 3 bases and J lost 0 bases. The CDR3 spells CASSLGQGGPFSNQPQHF. Written as DNA, the CDR3 is TGTGCCAGCAGCTTGGGACAGGGGGGACCCTTTAGCAATCAGCCCCAGCATTTT.

CDR3 region: CASSRGRVPAEQFF. CDR3 DNA: TGTGCCAGCTCAAGGGGAAGAGTCCCAGCTGAGCAGTTCTTC. The V and J genes are TRBV2 and TRBJ2-1, with D tentatively TRBD1 (5 bases). V was shortened by 8 bases and J by 9 bases, with 20 bases between the two germline ends. This CDR3 comprises 14 residues. Germline CDR1 is SNHLY and CDR2 is FYNNEI.

V gene TRBV27 combines with J gene TRBJ2-7, with 9 bases that match TRBD1. The ends lost 0 bases at V and 3 bases at J; junction bases unmatched: 6. CDR1 MNHEY and CDR2 SMNVEV come from the germline V gene (reference sequence). This CDR3 comprises 16 residues. The CDR3 nucleotides read TGTGCCAGCAGTTTATCGAAGGGGACAGGGATCTACGAGCAGTACTTC. As protein: CASSLSKGTGIYEQYF.

The genes are TRBV14 and TRBJ2-1, with 10 bases fitting TRBD2. J gave up 0 bases and V 4 bases, and 6 bases lay outside the gene matches. The CDR3 extends over 17 amino acids. Per germline, CDR1 SGHDN and CDR2 FVKESK. The CDR3 DNA follows: TGTGCCAGCAGCCCCGGACTAGCGGAAAGCTCCTACAATGAGCAGTTCTTC. It is translated as CASSPGLAESSYNEQFF.

This sequence joins TRBV10-3 and TRBJ2-1, with TRBD2 matching 11 bases. The J segment lost 3 bases and the V segment lost 8 bases, leaving 6 bases of the junction unmatched. The CDR3 has 15 residues. Germline V CDR1 and CDR2: ENHRY, SYGVKD. The CDR3 DNA sequence: TGTGCCATCCACCCGGGACTAGCGGACTACAATGAGCAGTTCTTC. It codes for CAIHPGLADYNEQFF.